This T cell receptor beta chain appears in the sequencing data of a study of blood T cell repertoires in COVID-19. Study summary: Donors in the United States, Italy and Spain gave samples during acute or convalescent COVID-19.

As processed by the authors: How many nucleated cells were present was estimated from reference gene primer amplification. Profiling relied on immunoSEQ multiplex PCR, and the TCRdb table lists in-frame clones only, not all of them. That table furnishes V, J and clone size, whereas the DNA furnished D and trimming. Of about 160,000 clones listed, approximately 86% are singletons. Participants' reported clinical history set cohort assignment. Two negative PCRs, clearance, or symptom resolution characterized the recovered Cohort 3 donors. This clone was seen a handful of times. J lost 5 bases, V lost 4 bases, and 1 base had no gene match. CDR1 is ENHRY, CDR2 SYGVKD, per germline. The CDR3 has 15 amino acids.

The V gene is TRBV10-3, the J gene TRBJ1-6; 11 bases match TRBD1. The clonotype comes from a man aged 55-75 years who had recovered from COVID-19. The material sequenced was PBMCs or T cells enriched from blood (not recorded which). The CDR3 DNA follows: TGTGCCATCAGTGTGGGACAGGGGGATAATTCACCCCTCCACTTT. It encodes CAISVGQGDNSPLHF.